The 27 T cell receptor beta chains presented below share a single source sample, sequenced in a study of T cell responses to AZD1222 COVID-19 vaccine. TCRdb's copy holds only in-frame clones and misses some; the assay was immunoSEQ multiplex PCR. The table records 100,000 to 150,000 clones, 87% of them present only once. Sequencing was performed on peripheral blood, taken on day 0 of AZD1222 vaccination. The receptors were gathered from an adult in good health.

This CDR3 reads CASSLVADNEQFF. CDR3 coding DNA: TGCGCCAGCAGCTTGGTGGCGGACAATGAGCAGTTCTTC. The chain couples TRBV5-1 to TRBJ2-1; D gene uncertain. CDR1 SGHRS and CDR2 YFSETQ come from the germline V gene. The CDR3 has 13 residues. V was pared by 0 bases and J by 5 bases, with 6 bases between.

V gene TRBV27 combines with J gene TRBJ1-1, with D perhaps matching TRBD1 (6 bases). Trimming cost V 7 bases and J 5 bases, with 17 bases left between them. Germline V gene sequence: CDR1 MNHEY, CDR2 SMNVEV (reference sequence). This CDR3 has 14 residues. The CDR3 reads CASTKAGGGTEAFF. The CDR3 DNA sequence: TGTGCCAGCACCAAAGCCGGAGGGGGTACTGAAGCTTTCTTT.

The DNA of the CDR3 is TGTGCCAGCAGCTTAGATGGGGCCAGTCATTCACCCCTCCACTTT. Amino acid sequence: CASSLDGASHSPLHF. This sequence joins TRBV7-8 and TRBJ1-6; D may be TRBD1 (5 bases). The CDR3 covers 15 residues. Between the trimmed V and J ends, which lost 1 base and 8 bases, there was a span of 12 bases. CDR1 is SGHVS and CDR2 is FQNEAQ in the germline V gene.

The chain has TRBV6-6 and TRBJ1-6; tentative D call: TRBD1 (6 bases). This CDR3 region has 16 residues. Looked up from germline, CDR1 is MNHNY and CDR2 is SVGAGI (reference sequence). Trimming took 5 bases from V and 5 from J, leaving 16 bases between them. The CDR3 DNA reads as TGTGCCAGCAGTCTCCCCCAGGGACAAAATAATTCACCCCTCCACTTT. Its protein is CASSLPQGQNNSPLHF.

V and J are TRBV30 and TRBJ1-1; 8 nucleotides match TRBD1. V dropped 4 bases and J dropped 5; count of bases not matched to a gene: 9. Germline V gene lookup returns CDR1 GTSNPN and CDR2 SVGIG (reference sequence). This CDR3 spans 14 amino acids. CDR3 in amino acids: CAWTSRTGRTEAFF. CDR3 coding DNA: TGTGCCTGGACCTCCAGGACAGGGAGAACTGAAGCTTTCTTT. The variable domain in full, with the rest retrieved from reference TRBV30 and TRBJ1-1, is SQTIHQWPATLVQPVGSPLSLECTVEGTSNPNLYWYRQAAGRGLQLLFYSVGIGQISSEVPQNLSASRPQDRQFILSSKKLLLSDSGFYLCAWTSRTGRTEAFFGQGTRLTVV.

The V and J genes are TRBV6-5 and TRBJ1-2; 9 bases align to TRBD1. In germline, CDR1 is MNHEY, CDR2 SVGAGI. V gave up 2 bases and J gave up 8 bases; unmatched junction bases: 12. The CDR3 is 16 residues long. In nucleotides, the CDR3 is TGTGCCAGCAGTTACGGTAGCACAGGGGGCTTGGGAGGCTACACCTTC. Translated, it gives CASSYGSTGGLGGYTF.

This clone came up once. The chain has TRBV7-3 and TRBJ1-1; D not resolved. Trimming took 4 bases from V and 11 from J, leaving 20 bases between them. CDR1 is SGHTA, CDR2 FQGTGA, per germline. The CDR3 runs to 14 residues. For the CDR3, the DNA is TGTGCCAGCAGCTCCACCACCGACTTCTCACCGGCTTTCTTT. Translation gives CASSSTTDFSPAFF.

The V call is TRBV30, the J call TRBJ2-7; D might be TRBD1 (6 bases). Germline lookup yields CDR1 GTSNPN and CDR2 SVGIG (reference sequence). This CDR3 is built from 14 residues. V was shortened by 5 bases and J by 5 bases, with 19 bases between the two germline ends. CDR3 DNA sequence: TGTGCCTGGGGCCAGGGGAGAAGGGCCCACGAGCAGTACTTC. Translated, it gives CAWGQGRRAHEQYF.

For the CDR3, the DNA is TGTGCCAGCAGCTTTTACTCTGGAAACACCATATATTTT. Protein product: CASSFYSGNTIYF. This chain uses TRBV7-9 with TRBJ1-3; D is ambiguous. Per the germline V gene, CDR1 is SEHNR and CDR2 is FQNEAQ (reference sequence). Trimming shortened V by 3 bases and J by 0 bases, and 3 bases separated the two germline ends. The CDR3 has 13 residues. The variable domain in full, with the rest retrieved from reference TRBV7-9 and TRBJ1-3, is DTGVSQNPRHKITKRGQNVTFRCDPISEHNRLYWYRQTLGQGPEFLTYFQNEAQLEKSRLLSDRFSAERPKGSFSTLEIQRTEQGDSAMYLCASSFYSGNTIYFGEGSWLTVV.

This rearrangement joins TRBV5-1 to TRBJ2-3; 11 bases match TRBD2. J lost 5 bases, V lost 4 bases, and 12 bases had no gene match. Looked up from germline, CDR1 is SGHRS and CDR2 is YFSETQ. The CDR3 runs to 17 residues. The CDR3 DNA reads as TGCGCCAGCAGCCCGGACCGCCCTAGCGGGGGGCAAGATACGCAGTATTTT. Amino acid sequence: CASSPDRPSGGQDTQYF.

The genes are TRBV6-1 and TRBJ1-4; possibly TRBD1 for D (5 bases). Germline CDR1 is MNHNS and CDR2 is SASEGT. V was cut by 3 bases and J by 4 bases, with 12 bases left in between. The CDR3 is made up of 15 amino acids. This CDR3 reads CASSDRGAFNEKLFF. The CDR3 coding sequence is TGTGCCAGCAGTGACAGAGGGGCCTTTAATGAAAAACTGTTTTTT.

The CDR3 nucleotides are TGCGCCAGCAGCCAGGACAGCTATGGCTACACCTTC. Protein product: CASSQDSYGYTF. This rearrangement joins TRBV4-1 to TRBJ1-2, with TRBD1 as a possible D gene (6 bases). Germline CDR1 reads MGHRA; CDR2 reads YSYEKL. This CDR3 has 12 residues. The ends were cut back, 3 bases at V and 4 bases at J, with 6 bases in the middle.

The V gene is TRBV27, the J gene TRBJ1-2; D gene ambiguous. The CDR3 runs 14 residues. The V gene's germline CDR1 is MNHEY and CDR2 SMNVEV (reference sequence). The V and J ends lost 2 bases and 0 bases respectively, with 7 bases between them. CDR3 sequence (DNA): TGTGCCAGCAGTTTAACCGGAGCTAACTATGGCTACACCTTC. Protein sequence: CASSLTGANYGYTF.

This clone was counted a few times. The CDR3 bases are TGTGCCAGCAGTTGGGCCGGGACTCGGACGAACACCATATATTTT. Translated: CASSWAGTRTNTIYF. The chain has TRBV6-5 and TRBJ1-3, with a tentative D call TRBD1 (5 bases). From germline, CDR1 is MNHEY and CDR2 SVGAGI. Trimming took 4 bases from V and 7 from J, leaving 17 bases between them. This CDR3 comprises 15 residues.

V usage is TRBV9 and J usage is TRBJ2-7; TRBD2 is a possible D gene (6 bases). The V gene lost 0 bases and the J gene lost 5 bases, with 9 bases spanning the gap. CDR1 SGDLS and CDR2 YYNGEE come from the germline V gene. This CDR3 comprises 13 residues. CDR3 amino acids: CASSVGTSHEQYF. CDR3 in DNA: TGTGCCAGCAGCGTAGGCACTAGCCACGAGCAGTACTTC.

The rearrangement joins TRBV5-4 to TRBJ2-1; 10 nucleotides line up with TRBD2. Germline-derived CDR1 and CDR2 are SGHNT and YYREEE (reference sequence). This CDR3 contains 15 residues. The V and J ends lost 0 bases and 9 bases, in that order; junction bases with no gene match: 6. The CDR3 DNA follows: TGTGCCAGCAGCTTGGCCAGCGGGGGGGTAGGTGAGCAGTTCTTC. Translating gives CASSLASGGVGEQFF.

The V call is TRBV2, the J call TRBJ2-7; possible D gene TRBD1, 6 bases. V lost 4 bases and J 0 bases, leaving 7 bases between the germline ends. Looked up from germline, CDR1 is SNHLY and CDR2 is FYNNEI. CDR3 length equals 13 residues. The CDR3 protein is CASSARGSYEQYF. The CDR3 DNA sequence: TGTGCCAGCAGTGCCAGGGGCTCCTACGAGCAGTACTTC.

The CDR3 here is CASSSDWGEQYF. The DNA of the CDR3 is TGTGCCAGCAGCTCCGACTGGGGCGAGCAGTACTTC. The V and J genes are TRBV7-3 and TRBJ2-7; D uncertain. The CDR3 covers 12 residues. Trimming removed 4 bases at V and 6 bases at J, with 10 bases between. Per the germline V gene, CDR1 is SGHTA and CDR2 is FQGTGA. Full variable domain (remainder filled in from reference TRBV7-3 and TRBJ2-7): GAGVSQTPSNKVTEKGKYVELRCDPISGHTALYWYRQSLGQGPEFLIYFQGTGAADDSGLPNDRFFAVRPEGSVSTLKIQRTERGDSAVYLCASSSDWGEQYFGPGTRLTVT.

The J gene is TRBJ2-7, the V gene TRBV4-1; D unresolved. The V end lost 1 base, the J end lost 2 bases, and 6 bases lay between the germline ends. Germline V CDR1 and CDR2: MGHRA, YSYEKL. The CDR3 is 13 residues long. CDR3 DNA: TGCGCCAGCAGCCAAGGAAGGGCCTACGAGCAGTACTTC. As protein: CASSQGRAYEQYF.

In nucleotides, the CDR3 is TGTGCCAGCAGCCAAGATTTCGGGACAGCTAAGAACACTGAAGCTTTCTTT. Its protein product is CASSQDFGTAKNTEAFF. The chain couples TRBV3-1 (or the pseudogene TRBV3-2) to TRBJ1-1, with TRBD1 identical over 7 bases. Germline V gene lookup returns CDR1 LGHDT and CDR2 YNNKEL (reference sequence). The CDR3 has 17 amino acids. With 0 bases clipped from V and 1 base from J, the junction kept 8 bases outside the gene matches.

This clone occurred once. The chain uses TRBV10-3 and TRBJ1-3, with 9 bases that match TRBD1. The CDR3 is 13 residues long. Germline CDR1 ENHRY, CDR2 SYGVKD. Trimming at V came to 4 bases and at J to 8 bases, leaving 3 bases not matched to a gene. CDR3 nucleotide sequence: TGTGCCATCAGTGCGGGACAGGGAGACACCATATATTTT. This gives the protein CAISAGQGDTIYF.

The V call is TRBV2, the J call TRBJ2-1; D uncertain. Per the germline V gene, CDR1 is SNHLY and CDR2 is FYNNEI. The V end was cut by 1 base, the J end by 4 bases, with 5 bases between. The CDR3 loop spans 13 amino acids. The CDR3 loop is CASSEEGYNEQFF. The DNA of the CDR3 is TGTGCCAGCAGTGAAGAAGGTTACAATGAGCAGTTCTTC.

The gene calls are TRBV5-5 and TRBJ1-5, with D tentatively TRBD1 (6 bases). V was shortened by 4 bases and J by 2 bases, with 19 bases between the two germline ends. The CDR3 is 17 amino acids. Germline lookup yields CDR1 SGHKS and CDR2 YYEKEE (reference sequence). CDR3 residues: CASSTDPQGSGNQPQHF. The CDR3 DNA reads as TGTGCCAGCAGCACGGACCCACAGGGCTCGGGCAATCAGCCCCAGCATTTT.

The chain recombines TRBV13 with TRBJ2-2; D remains unclear. Germline values: CDR1 PRHDT, CDR2 FYEKMQ (reference sequence). V shed 4 bases and J shed 13 bases, with 16 bases lying between them. CDR3 length: 13 amino acids. In DNA, the CDR3 is TGTGCCAGCAGCTCCTCAGTCGTCCCGGGGCTGTTTTTT. Translated: CASSSSVVPGLFF.

The J gene is TRBJ2-1, the V gene TRBV5-4; 8 nucleotides match TRBD2. CDR1 and CDR2 (germline): SGHNT, YYREEE (reference sequence). The junction had 11 bases not matched to a gene; V was cut back by 1 base and J by 8 bases. The CDR3 runs to 16 residues. CDR3 nucleotides: TGTGCCAGCAGCTTGACTAGCGGTGGCGGAAGCGATGAGCAGTTCTTC. Translated: CASSLTSGGGSDEQFF.

J is TRBJ1-6 and V is TRBV5-5, with TRBD1 matching 9 bases. The CDR3 covers 14 residues. J was trimmed by 7 bases and V by 4 bases; bases with no gene match: 3. Germline V lookup: CDR1 SGHKS, CDR2 YYEKEE (reference sequence). In DNA form, the CDR3 reads TGTGCCAGCAGCGGGGGACAGGGAAATTCACCCCTCCACTTT. This translates into CASSGGQGNSPLHF.

The chain carries TRBV30 and TRBJ1-1; D gene unclear. Per germline, CDR1 GTSNPN and CDR2 SVGIG (reference sequence). The CDR3 length is 13 residues. V shed 0 bases and J shed 4 bases, with 9 bases lying between them. DNA for the CDR3: TGTGCCTGGAGTGTACTGAAGGTCACTGAAGCTTTCTTT. Protein product: CAWSVLKVTEAFF.